Included here is one T cell receptor beta chain sequence, with context. Its antigen is unknown. Base qualities are not recorded, but no much larger clone differs from it by a single base. In the germline V gene (reference sequence), CDR1 corresponds to LGHDT and CDR2 to YNNKEL. The CDR3, cysteine through phenylalanine, is 14 amino acids long. Solely the CDR3 DNA is kept, with 42 bases framed from the first base. Clipping removes 3 bases from V and 5 bases from J, with 5 as the unmatched junction base count. These data originate in a study of T-cell memory formation after mild COVID-19 (dated by TCRdb to about 2021). With respect to the entire study: TCR sequence clusters from the two donors were found to be largely donor specific. The cohort comprised two young, previously healthy adult volunteers, one female and one male. T-cell clones expanding and contracting after mild COVID-19 in a couple of donors were tracked by longitudinal TCRalpha and TCRbeta repertoire sequencing. Paper-wide results and their limitations: Only a couple of mild cases were covered by the study, and larger cohorts that include severe cases with pre-infection samples were considered necessary. Contracting CD4+ clones appeared mostly in the CM and EM memory subsets, whereas CD8+ clones were enriched in EMRA. Clones contracting from day 15 to 85 had balanced CD4/CD8 phenotypes, while a second wave expanding from day 15 to 37 was biased towards CD4+. Some responding clones were detected in pre-infection memory, which suggested that pre-existing cross-reactive memory T cells had joined the SARS-CoV-2 response. The second-wave clones that peaked on day 37 were not confirmed to be SARS-CoV-2 specific.

The listed sequencing device is Illumina NovaSeq 6000. TCRalpha and TCRbeta cDNA libraries were constructed by 5'RACE with constant-segment primers, with sample barcodes and unique molecular identifiers being introduced. RNA was extracted from every sample with Trizol reagent. The libraries were amplified in two PCR steps, and the second step added a second sample barcode and Illumina TruSeq adapters. Sequencing of the libraries was done on an Illumina NovaSeq, producing 2 x 150 bp paired-end reads. Regarding the original processing steps: With migec v1.2.7, reads were demultiplexed and then collapsed into UMI-guided consensus sequences. Using mixcr v2.1.11, UMI consensuses were aligned to TRA and TRB V and J templates and then assembled into clonotypes. A clonotype was counted as expanded or contracted only if both edgeR and NoisET called the change significant, with noise models trained on biological replicates. For edgeR calls, the thresholds were a false discovery rate-adjusted p below 0.01 and a log2 fold-change of 1. PCA with hierarchical clustering of max-normalized trajectories of the 1000 most abundant clonotypes was used as exploratory dynamics analysis. Separately sequenced CD4+ and CD8+ repertoires were used to assign the CD4 or CD8 phenotype of responding clones. The public reads were run again by TCRdb, first through fastp at Q25 and then through MiXCR, and only productive beta chains were kept. Entries that share a CDR3 protein sequence are merged under the most common genes and DNA. In this record, the V and J calls reflect TCRdb's handling and not the investigators' own analysis. Recorded for this sample are 250,000 to 350,000 distinct CDR3 sequences; under 20% of them occurred a single time. Jointly, the top ten make up around 23% of the sample.

Ficoll-Paque density gradient centrifugation was the method used to isolate PBMCs. The sequencing sample was made of PBMCs or a T cell subset sorted from them (not recorded which). The receptor chain draws on TRBV3-1 and TRBJ2-5; the central 8 bases match TRBD1. This TCR was sampled from a man between 18 and 35 years old who had mild COVID-19 (a few samples of this study predate the infection). The sample titles of this study are shuffled in the database, so cell type and time point are left out; the donor was told from shared clones. For the CDR3, the sequence is CASSQAGGRETQYF. DNA sequence: TGTGCCAGCAGCCAGGCAGGGGGCCGGGAGACCCAGTACTTC.